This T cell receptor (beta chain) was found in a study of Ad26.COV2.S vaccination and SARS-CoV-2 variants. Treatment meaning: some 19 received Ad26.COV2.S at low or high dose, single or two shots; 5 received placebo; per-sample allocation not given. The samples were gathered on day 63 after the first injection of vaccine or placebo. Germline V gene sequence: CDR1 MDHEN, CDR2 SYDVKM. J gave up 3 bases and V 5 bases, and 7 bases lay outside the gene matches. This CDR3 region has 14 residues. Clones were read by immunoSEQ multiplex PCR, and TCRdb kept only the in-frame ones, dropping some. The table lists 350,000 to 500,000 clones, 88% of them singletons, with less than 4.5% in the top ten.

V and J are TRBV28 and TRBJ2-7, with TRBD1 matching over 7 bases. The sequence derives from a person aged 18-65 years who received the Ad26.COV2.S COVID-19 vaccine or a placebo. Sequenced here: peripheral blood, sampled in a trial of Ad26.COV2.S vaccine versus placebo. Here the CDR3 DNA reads TGTGCCAGCAGTCCCGACAGGGAGTTCTACGAGCAGTACTTC. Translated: CASSPDREFYEQYF.